This TCR beta chain originates from a study of shared clonotypes between healthy human individuals. Study at large: The study used three CD4 naive, three CD4 memory, two CD8 naive and one CD8 memory plate per donor.

The method was immunoSEQ multiplex PCR; TCRdb's version includes in-frame clones alone and lacks a portion of them. The table lists roughly 700,000 clones, less than 95% of them singletons. The germline V gene has CDR1 SNHLY and CDR2 FYNNEI. This CDR3 contains 15 residues. Trimming cost V 8 bases and J 0 bases, with 15 bases left between them. Study donors comprised healthy, HIV-negative adults devoid of recent acute infection or vaccination. This chain connects TRBV2 to TRBJ2-3, with TRBD1 as a possible D gene (6 bases). This sequence was found in a man between 18 and 29 years old in good health. Some clones in this sample may be carry-over from other donors' samples. The sample taken for sequencing was memory CD8+ T cells from PBMCs. Noted subset: CD45RO+ cells pooled with CCR7-negative TemRA cells. CDR3 region: CASYQGGTSTDTQYF. The CDR3 DNA reads TGTGCCAGCTATCAAGGGGGAACTAGCACAGATACGCAGTATTTT.